This T cell receptor beta chain comes out of a study of cytomegalovirus exposure and HLA in healthy donors. Overall study: There were 350 to 400 genotyped donors. Of these, about 80% fell in the genetic ancestry cluster associated with self-reported Caucasian donors. Study outcomes and limitations: An analysis was carried out at a later point. It showed that HLA-associated TCR beta chains were more clonally expanded than equally common non-associated chains. The study flagged some 170 TCR beta chains as cytomegalovirus-associated.

Germline V gives CDR1 MDHEN, CDR2 SYDVKM. The CDR3 spans 14 residues. V was clipped by 3 bases and J by 1 base; unmatched bases: 2. In regard to this clone: Its antigen is undetermined.

The primer mix had 60 Vbeta and 13 Jbeta primers. Profiling relied on immunoSEQ multiplex PCR, and the TCRdb table lists in-frame clones only, not all of them. The data contain tens of thousands of clones, more than 70% of them singletons. The sequence was obtained from a man younger than 45 in good health and CMV-seronegative. The chain has TRBV28 and TRBJ1-1; 7 bases match TRBD1. Sequencing was performed on PBMCs. CDR3 bases: TGTGCCAGCAGTTTCGGGACAGCGAACACTGAAGCTTTCTTT. Protein product: CASSFGTANTEAFF.